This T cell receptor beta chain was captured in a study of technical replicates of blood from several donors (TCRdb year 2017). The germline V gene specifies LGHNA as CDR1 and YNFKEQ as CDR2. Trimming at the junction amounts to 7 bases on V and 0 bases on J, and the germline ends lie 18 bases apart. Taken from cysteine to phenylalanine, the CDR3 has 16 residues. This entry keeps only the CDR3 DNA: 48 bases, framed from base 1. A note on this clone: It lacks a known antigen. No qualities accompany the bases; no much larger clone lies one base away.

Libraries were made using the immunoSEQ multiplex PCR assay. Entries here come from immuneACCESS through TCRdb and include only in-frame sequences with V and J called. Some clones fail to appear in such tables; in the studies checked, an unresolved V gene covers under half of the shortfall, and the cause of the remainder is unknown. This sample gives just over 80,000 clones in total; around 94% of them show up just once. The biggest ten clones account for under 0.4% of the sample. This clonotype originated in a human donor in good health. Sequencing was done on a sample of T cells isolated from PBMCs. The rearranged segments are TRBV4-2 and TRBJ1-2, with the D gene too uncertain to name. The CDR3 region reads CASNQEETGANYGYTF. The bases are TGTGCCAGCAACCAGGAGGAAACGGGAGCTAACTATGGCTACACCTTC.